This is a list of T cell receptor beta chains from one sample in a study of cytomegalovirus exposure and HLA in healthy donors. TCRdb's table, derived via immunoSEQ multiplex PCR, lists solely in-frame clones and lacks some. The sample includes roughly 160,000 clones, roughly 80% of them seen just once. The sample consisted of PBMCs. The receptors come from a man aged 25-40 years in good health and CMV-seronegative. The CDR3 runs from the conserved cysteine through the conserved F or W. D genes are given only for firm matches. Where a row states a size, it is once, few, many or the class of an expanded clone; other rows omit it.

>NA|TRBJ1-6|TRBD1|TRBV6-1
CASSSPGQGNSPLHF
TGTGCCAGCAGTTCCCCGGGACAGGGGAATTCACCCCTCCACTTT
>NA|TRBJ2-7|TRBD2|TRBV29-1
CSVGGTRLEQYF
TGCAGCGTTGGAGGGACTAGGCTCGAGCAGTACTTC
>NA|TRBJ1-2|NA|TRBV28
CASLETASLWGYTF
TGTGCCAGCCTAGAGACGGCGAGTCTTTGGGGCTACACCTTC
>NA|TRBJ1-1|NA|TRBV5-1
CASSFSRNPRGLQGNTEAFF
TGCGCCAGCAGCTTTAGCCGAAATCCCCGTGGGTTACAGGGCAACACTGAAGCTTTCTTT
>few|TRBJ2-7|NA|TRBV5-1
CASSLGQGSSYEQYF
TGCGCCAGCAGCTTGGGGCAGGGGAGCTCCTACGAGCAGTACTTC
>few|TRBJ2-3|NA|TRBV4-3
CASSSASGTPGDTQYF
TGCGCCAGCAGCTCCGCTTCCGGAACTCCCGGGGATACGCAGTATTTT
>NA|TRBJ1-5|TRBD1|TRBV11-2
CASSTGQGVYSNQPQHF
TGTGCCAGCAGCACGGGACAGGGGGTTTATAGCAATCAGCCCCAGCATTTT
>few|TRBJ2-7|TRBD1|TRBV19
CASRTGPPYEQYF
TGTGCCAGTCGGACAGGTCCGCCCTACGAGCAGTACTTC
>NA|TRBJ2-2|TRBD1|TRBV7-2
CASSSRGHDAGELFF
TGTGCCAGCAGCTCCAGGGGGCACGACGCCGGGGAGCTGTTTTTT
>few|TRBJ2-7|NA|TRBV28
CASSSSPYEQYF
TGTGCCAGCAGTTCTTCCCCCTACGAGCAGTACTTC
>few|TRBJ1-1|NA|TRBV7-9
CACGGLSIMGKNTEAFF
TGTGCCTGCGGGGGGCTGAGTATAATGGGGAAGAACACTGAAGCTTTCTTT
>few|TRBJ2-5|NA|TRBV28
CASSLTSELPETQYF
TGTGCCAGCAGTTTGACTAGTGAGCTGCCAGAGACCCAGTACTTC
>NA|TRBJ2-5|NA|TRBV4-1
CASSQEEPLRETQYF
TGCGCCAGCAGCCAAGAAGAACCACTCAGGGAGACCCAGTACTTC
>once|TRBJ1-2|TRBD1|TRBV5-1
CASSTGTVDHTGYTF
TGCGCCAGCAGCACTGGGACAGTTGATCATACGGGCTACACCTTC
>NA|TRBJ1-3|TRBD1|TRBV7-8
CASSLDRGGGNTIYF
TGTGCCAGCAGCTTGGACAGGGGCGGTGGAAACACCATATATTTT
>NA|TRBJ2-5|NA|TRBV9
CASSERTGETQYF
TGTGCCAGCAGCGAACGGACTGGGGAGACCCAGTACTTC